This T cell receptor (beta chain) was found in a study of T cell responses to AZD1222 COVID-19 vaccine (dated by TCRdb to about 2021). Study-wide context: A total of approximately 240 trial participants underwent TCR sequencing, of whom about 200 had received two doses of AZD1222 and 26 had received two doses of the MenACWY control vaccine. Trial participants were enrolled by age into subgroups of 18-55, 56-69 and 70-plus years, and around 150, 28 and 57 TCR-sequenced participants, respectively, were included in these subgroups.

With regard to this clone: No cognate antigen has been identified for it. No qualities accompany the bases; no much larger clone lies one base away.

Results and caveats for the whole study, not just this receptor: Conclusions about previously exposed vaccinees are limited because only five or six AZD1222 recipients were SARS-CoV-2 seropositive at baseline. Vaccine-associated CD4 TCRs spanned the whole spike protein, with dominant responses in regions 160-218 and 743-854. Because no day 14 peak-response samples were available, the repertoires could be characterized only after the peak T cell response. In the small 56-69-year group, the increase in depth fell short of significance, most likely because of low power. After two AZD1222 doses, spike-specific TCR breadth and depth were significantly higher than at day 0 and than in MenACWY recipients. Participants were mostly white British and included more females than males, and it was suggested by the authors that clonal diversity may have been underestimated. Reportedly, close to half of the unique spike-specific TCRs recognized epitopes lying outside the regions that are mutated in the B.1.351 and B.1.1.7 variants.

The CDR3 numbers 14 residues from cysteine through phenylalanine. Only the CDR3 DNA stays, 42 bases, in frame from base 1. Trimming takes 2 bases off V and 6 bases off J; junction bases not matched to a gene: 4. For CDR1 and CDR2, the germline V gene lists SGHRS and YFSETQ. The time point label for this specimen denotes: about 28 days (+/-7) after the second vaccine dose. Because spike-specific TCR depth and breadth did not differ between the two schedules, AZD1222 recipients who got a second dose at roughly 4 weeks were pooled with those who got a second dose at roughly 12 weeks. The vaccinee samples were drawn from two UK trials, COV001 and COV002, one of which was a single-blind randomized controlled phase 2/3 trial testing AZD1222 (ChAdOx1 nCoV-19) in healthy adults. For TCRbeta chain sequencing, PBMC samples were collected from trial participants at day 0 and at day 28 after the second dose.

The CDR3 regions of human TCRbeta chains were subjected to immunosequencing. From the authors' description of their analysis: TCRs in the repertoires were compared against a reference library of SARS-CoV-2-specific TCRs that had been generated with the MIRA antigen-specificity platform. Breadth meant the fraction of unique TCRs that were SARS-CoV-2-associated, whereas depth meant the fraction of total T cells that were SARS-CoV-2-associated. Using the MIRA data, every spike-specific TCR was mapped to the spike region that the TCR reacted to and assigned to either a CD4 or a CD8 class. Log10-transformed breadth and depth values were compared by one-way ANOVA with Sidak's multiple comparisons tests. TCRdb retrieved this table from immuneACCESS and kept in-frame rearrangements only. Not all clones are present; in checked studies, unresolved V genes account for under half, and no reason is known for the remainder. For V, J and clone size, that table is used; D and trimming come from the DNA. This sample lists about 45,000 clones; approximately 80% were detected once. Under 20% of the sample rests with the top ten.

This chain is built from TRBV5-1 and TRBJ1-4, with 7 bases in between that match TRBD1. This receptor was taken from an adult who received the AZD1222 COVID-19 vaccine. The sample consisted of peripheral blood, taken 28 days after the second AZD1222 dose. Here the CDR3 is given as CASSLGRGDEKLFF. The base sequence is TGCGCCAGCAGCTTAGGCAGGGGGGATGAAAAACTGTTTTTT.